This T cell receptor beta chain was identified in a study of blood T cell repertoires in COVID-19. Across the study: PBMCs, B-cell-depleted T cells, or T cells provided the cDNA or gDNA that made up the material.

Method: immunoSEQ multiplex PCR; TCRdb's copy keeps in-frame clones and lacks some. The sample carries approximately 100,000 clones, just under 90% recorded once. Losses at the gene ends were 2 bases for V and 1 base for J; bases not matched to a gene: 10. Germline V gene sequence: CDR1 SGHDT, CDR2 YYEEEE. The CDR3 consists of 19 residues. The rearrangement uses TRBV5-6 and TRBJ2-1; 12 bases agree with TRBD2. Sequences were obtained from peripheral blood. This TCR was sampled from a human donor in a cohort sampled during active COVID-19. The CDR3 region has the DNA TGTGCCAGCAGCTTCGTCCGTCTAGCGGGAGGGTTTTCCTACAATGAGCAGTTCTTC. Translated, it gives CASSFVRLAGGFSYNEQFF.